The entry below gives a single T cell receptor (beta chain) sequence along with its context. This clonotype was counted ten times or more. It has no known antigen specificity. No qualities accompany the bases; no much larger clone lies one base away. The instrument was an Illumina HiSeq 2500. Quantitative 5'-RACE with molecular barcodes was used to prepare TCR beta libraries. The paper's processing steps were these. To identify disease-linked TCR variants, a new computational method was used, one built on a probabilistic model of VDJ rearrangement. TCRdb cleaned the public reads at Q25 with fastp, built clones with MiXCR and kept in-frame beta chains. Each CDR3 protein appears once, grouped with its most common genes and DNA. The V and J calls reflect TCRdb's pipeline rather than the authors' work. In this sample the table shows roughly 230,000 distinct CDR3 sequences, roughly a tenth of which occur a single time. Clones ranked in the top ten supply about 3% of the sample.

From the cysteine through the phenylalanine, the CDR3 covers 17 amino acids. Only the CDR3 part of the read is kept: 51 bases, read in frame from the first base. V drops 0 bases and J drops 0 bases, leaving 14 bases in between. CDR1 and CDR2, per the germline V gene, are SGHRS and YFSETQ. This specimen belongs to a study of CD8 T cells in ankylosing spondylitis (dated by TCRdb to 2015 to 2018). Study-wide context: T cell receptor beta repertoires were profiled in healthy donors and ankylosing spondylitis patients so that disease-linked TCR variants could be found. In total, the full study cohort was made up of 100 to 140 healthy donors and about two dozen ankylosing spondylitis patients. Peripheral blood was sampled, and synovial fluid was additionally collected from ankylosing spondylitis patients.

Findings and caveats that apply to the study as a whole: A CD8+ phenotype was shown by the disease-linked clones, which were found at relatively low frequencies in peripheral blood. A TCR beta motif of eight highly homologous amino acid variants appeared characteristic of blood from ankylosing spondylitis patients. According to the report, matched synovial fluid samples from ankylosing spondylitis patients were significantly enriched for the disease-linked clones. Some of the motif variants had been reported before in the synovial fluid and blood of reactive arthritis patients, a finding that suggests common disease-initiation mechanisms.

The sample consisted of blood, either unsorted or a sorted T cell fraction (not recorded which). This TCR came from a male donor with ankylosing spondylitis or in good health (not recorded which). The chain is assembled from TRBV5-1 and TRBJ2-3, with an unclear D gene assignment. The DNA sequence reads TGCGCCAGCAGCTTGGACAGAGACCGAACTAGCACAGATACGCAGTATTTT. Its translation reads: CASSLDRDRTSTDTQYF.